This TCR beta chain was documented in a study of blood T cell repertoires in COVID-19. Trimming took 0 bases from V and 3 from J, leaving 9 bases between them. The length of the CDR3 is 14 residues. Germline CDR1 GTSNPN, CDR2 SVGIG (reference sequence). Clones were sequenced by immunoSEQ multiplex PCR, and TCRdb holds only the in-frame ones, with some missing. The sample carries 300,000 or so clones, 80% to 90% recorded once. Material: peripheral blood. This chain links TRBV30 with TRBJ1-5, with D perhaps TRBD1 (5 bases). The sequence was collected from a woman between 40 and 55 years old who had recovered from COVID-19. CDR3 bases: TGTGCCTGGAGTGTAAGACAGATCAATCAGCCCCAGCATTTT. This sequence encodes CAWSVRQINQPQHF.